Detailed here is one T cell receptor beta chain. Its specificity is not known. The data are from a study of long-term antiretroviral therapy in people with HIV. Whole-study findings and limits: Following ART, diversity rose but still fell short of transplant donor controls.

Sequencing relied on immunoSEQ assay v3.0, run at survey level. Data came from immunoSEQ multiplex PCR; TCRdb stores just in-frame clones and leaves some out. The data contain roughly 16,000 clones, roughly 94% of them singletons. The sequence was obtained from a woman aged 45-59 years with HIV. Here the sequenced sample was unsorted PBMCs, taken about 6 years after starting antiretroviral therapy.

CDR3: CASSPQQGGTYNYGYTF. CDR3 DNA sequence: TGTGCCAGCAGTCCACAACAGGGGGGCACGTATAACTATGGCTACACCTTC. The gene calls are TRBV25-1 and TRBJ1-2; TRBD1 agrees at 8 bases. V lost 5 bases to trimming and J lost 1 base; unmatched junction nucleotides: 12. This CDR3 comprises 17 residues. Germline-derived CDR1 and CDR2 are MGHDK and SYGVNS.